The sequence of this TCR beta chain was determined in a study of T cell responses to AZD1222 COVID-19 vaccine. Findings of the study overall: Baseline seropositives among AZD1222 recipients totaled only five to seven. Epitopes outside B.1.351 and B.1.1.7 mutated regions reportedly drew nearly half of spike TCRs.

With V trimmed by 5 bases and J by 3 bases, 6 bases remained unmatched. The CDR3 sequence is 14 residues long. CDR1 and CDR2 (germline): MDHEN, SYDVKM. This clone came up once. Its antigen remains unknown. Measured with immunoSEQ multiplex PCR; TCRdb has only the in-frame clones, and not every one. The table has approximately 150,000 clones, 85% to 95% seen once. The receptor's source is an adult in good health. The V call is TRBV28, the J call TRBJ2-7; 8 positions match TRBD1. This sample comprised peripheral blood, obtained on day 0 of AZD1222 vaccination. The CDR3 sequence is CASSQGTGSYEQYF. The CDR3 bases are TGTGCCAGCAGTCAAGGGACAGGAAGCTACGAGCAGTACTTC. The whole variable domain, remainder taken from reference TRBV28 and TRBJ2-7, is DVKVTQSSRYLVKRTGEKVFLECVQDMDHENMFWYRQDPGLGLRLIYFSYDVKMKEKGDIPEGYSVSREKKERFSLILESASTNQTSMYLCASSQGTGSYEQYFGPGTRLTVT.